These T cell receptor beta chains were read from a single sample in a study of shared clonotypes between healthy human individuals. The assay was immunoSEQ multiplex PCR, and TCRdb's table has in-frame clones only and misses some. The sample contains hundreds of thousands of clones, around three quarters of which appear only once. What was sequenced was PBMCs. The receptor set was obtained from a woman in her thirties or forties in good health. Some clones in this sample may be carry-over from other donors' samples. The CDR3 runs from the conserved cysteine through the conserved F or W. Fields, in order: clone size, D gene, V gene, J gene, CDR3 DNA, CDR3 protein. D genes are given only for firm matches. Clone size is not always given. Where it is, it says once, few, many or a class for expanded clones.

abundance: .
d_gene: .
v_gene: TRBV11-1
j_gene: TRBJ1-2
CDR3nt: TGTGCCAGCAGCTTGGGGGAGAGCTATGGCTACACCTTC
CDR3aa: CASSLGESYGYTF

abundance: few
d_gene: TRBD2
v_gene: TRBV4-1
j_gene: TRBJ2-3
CDR3nt: TGCGCCAGCAGCTTCGTCGGGCTAGCGGGAGGGCAAACAGATACGCAGTATTTT
CDR3aa: CASSFVGLAGGQTDTQYF

abundance: .
d_gene: .
v_gene: TRBV21-1
j_gene: TRBJ1-3
CDR3nt: TGTGCCAGCCCCAGGGGCGCTGGAAACACCATATATTTT
CDR3aa: CASPRGAGNTIYF

abundance: once
d_gene: .
v_gene: TRBV7-2
j_gene: TRBJ2-3
CDR3nt: TGTGCCAGCAGCAAAGACTACACAGATACGCAGTATTTT
CDR3aa: CASSKDYTDTQYF

abundance: .
d_gene: TRBD2
v_gene: TRBV9
j_gene: TRBJ2-3
CDR3nt: TGTGCCAGCAGCGTGCTAGCGGGAAATGCGGATACGCAGTATTTT
CDR3aa: CASSVLAGNADTQYF

abundance: .
d_gene: .
v_gene: TRBV5-1
j_gene: TRBJ1-4
CDR3nt: TGCGCCAGCAAGCCCGAACGGATTAATGAAAAACTGTTTTTT
CDR3aa: CASKPERINEKLFF

abundance: .
d_gene: TRBD2
v_gene: TRBV10-3
j_gene: TRBJ2-1
CDR3nt: TGTGCCATCGGACTAGCGGGAGCCAGTGAGCAGTTCTTC
CDR3aa: CAIGLAGASEQFF

abundance: .
d_gene: TRBD2
v_gene: TRBV6-5
j_gene: TRBJ2-1
CDR3nt: TGTGCCAGCAGTTACGGTATGGAGGGAGGGTACAATGAGCAGTTCTTC
CDR3aa: CASSYGMEGGYNEQFF

abundance: .
d_gene: TRBD1
v_gene: TRBV29-1
j_gene: TRBJ2-5
CDR3nt: TGCAGCGTGGACGGGACAGCCACCGTACAGTACTTC
CDR3aa: CSVDGTATVQYF

abundance: .
d_gene: .
v_gene: TRBV19
j_gene: TRBJ1-1
CDR3nt: TGTGCCAGTAGTATTCAGTACCTACCGAACACTGAAGCTTTCTTT
CDR3aa: CASSIQYLPNTEAFF

abundance: once
d_gene: .
v_gene: TRBV9
j_gene: TRBJ1-5
CDR3nt: TGTGCCAGCAGCGTAGGGGATCAGCCCCAGCATTTT
CDR3aa: CASSVGDQPQHF

abundance: .
d_gene: .
v_gene: TRBV29-1
j_gene: TRBJ1-1
CDR3nt: TGCAGCGTTGGTGGTACCGATGGAACTGAAGCTTTCTTT
CDR3aa: CSVGGTDGTEAFF

abundance: .
d_gene: TRBD2
v_gene: TRBV11-2
j_gene: TRBJ2-1
CDR3nt: TGTGCCAGCAGTCCCGGGACTAGCGGAATGCACTCCTACAATGAGCAGTTCTTC
CDR3aa: CASSPGTSGMHSYNEQFF

abundance: once
d_gene: .
v_gene: TRBV30
j_gene: TRBJ1-3
CDR3nt: TGTGCCTGGAGTTTCCGCTCAGGGGTATCTGGAAACACCATATATTTT
CDR3aa: CAWSFRSGVSGNTIYF

abundance: .
d_gene: .
v_gene: TRBV28
j_gene: TRBJ1-4
CDR3nt: TGTGCCAGCGTACATGCGGGTGCAACTAATGAAAAACTGTTTTTT
CDR3aa: CASVHAGATNEKLFF

abundance: .
d_gene: TRBD1
v_gene: TRBV5-6
j_gene: TRBJ1-2
CDR3nt: TGTGCCAGCAGGGGGGACAGGATTAACTATGGCTACACCTTC
CDR3aa: CASRGDRINYGYTF

abundance: .
d_gene: .
v_gene: TRBV28
j_gene: TRBJ2-1
CDR3nt: TGTGCCAGCAGCCCATTACAGGGAGGTGAGCAGTTCTTC
CDR3aa: CASSPLQGGEQFF

abundance: .
d_gene: .
v_gene: TRBV27
j_gene: TRBJ2-3
CDR3nt: TGTGCCAGCAGTTTATCTTCTGGCGGGCCAGATACGCAGTATTTT
CDR3aa: CASSLSSGGPDTQYF

abundance: .
d_gene: .
v_gene: TRBV19
j_gene: TRBJ1-4
CDR3nt: TGTGCCAGTAGTATAGTACCCGACGCAACTAATGAAAAACTGTTTTTT
CDR3aa: CASSIVPDATNEKLFF

abundance: few
d_gene: .
v_gene: TRBV29-1
j_gene: TRBJ2-2
CDR3nt: TGCAGCGCCAAGATTTCGCCGGTCGCCGGGGAGCTGTTTTTT
CDR3aa: CSAKISPVAGELFF

abundance: .
d_gene: .
v_gene: TRBV27
j_gene: TRBJ2-2
CDR3nt: TGTGCCAGCAGTTACCGTTTTGACGGGGAGCTGTTTTTT
CDR3aa: CASSYRFDGELFF

abundance: many
d_gene: .
v_gene: TRBV2
j_gene: TRBJ1-5
CDR3nt: TGTGCCAGCAGTGAAGCGGGACTAAATCAGCCCCAGCATTTT
CDR3aa: CASSEAGLNQPQHF

abundance: once
d_gene: .
v_gene: TRBV5-4
j_gene: TRBJ2-2
CDR3nt: TGTGCCAGCAGCTTCGGTAGCGGGAACACCGGGGAGCTGTTTTTT
CDR3aa: CASSFGSGNTGELFF

abundance: .
d_gene: .
v_gene: TRBV10-1
j_gene: TRBJ2-2
CDR3nt: TGCGCCAGCAGTCTTACGAATCAAAGAGGAACCGGGGAGCTGTTTTTT
CDR3aa: CASSLTNQRGTGELFF

abundance: .
d_gene: TRBD1
v_gene: TRBV6-5
j_gene: TRBJ2-7
CDR3nt: TGTGCCAGCAGTGTGTCCGGGACAGGGTCGTACGAGCAGTACTTC
CDR3aa: CASSVSGTGSYEQYF

abundance: .
d_gene: TRBD2
v_gene: TRBV5-1
j_gene: TRBJ2-7
CDR3nt: TGCGCCAGCAGCTTGGAGCGGGGGACATGGTACGAGCAGTACTTC
CDR3aa: CASSLERGTWYEQYF

abundance: few
d_gene: TRBD1
v_gene: TRBV2
j_gene: TRBJ2-7
CDR3nt: TGTGCCAGCAGTGAGGGACAGTTCGGAGTCTACGAGCAGTACTTC
CDR3aa: CASSEGQFGVYEQYF

abundance: .
d_gene: .
v_gene: TRBV7-8
j_gene: TRBJ2-5
CDR3nt: TGTGCCAGCAGCTTAAGGGGCAGGGAAGTACAAGAGACCCAGTACTTC
CDR3aa: CASSLRGREVQETQYF

abundance: many
d_gene: TRBD1
v_gene: TRBV18
j_gene: TRBJ1-5
CDR3nt: TGTGCCAGCTCCTCGACAGGGTTGGGTCAGCCCCAGCATTTT
CDR3aa: CASSSTGLGQPQHF

abundance: many
d_gene: .
v_gene: TRBV5-5
j_gene: TRBJ1-1
CDR3nt: TGTGCCAGCACCCGGACCGAGTACACTGAAGCTTTCTTT
CDR3aa: CASTRTEYTEAFF

abundance: .
d_gene: TRBD1
v_gene: TRBV7-2
j_gene: TRBJ2-7
CDR3nt: TGTGCCAGCAGCTTATACGGGACAGAGACCTACGAGCAGTACTTC
CDR3aa: CASSLYGTETYEQYF

abundance: .
d_gene: .
v_gene: TRBV10-3
j_gene: TRBJ1-2
CDR3nt: TGTGCCATCAGTGAGGGCAGGGAGTCGGGCTACACCTTC
CDR3aa: CAISEGRESGYTF

abundance: .
d_gene: .
v_gene: TRBV6-5
j_gene: TRBJ2-3
CDR3nt: TGTGCCAGCAGTACCGAAGATACGCAGTATTTT
CDR3aa: CASSTEDTQYF

abundance: .
d_gene: .
v_gene: TRBV4-3
j_gene: TRBJ2-7
CDR3nt: TGCGCCAGCAGCCAAGCTTTCGGCCTAGCGTACGAGCAGTACTTC
CDR3aa: CASSQAFGLAYEQYF

abundance: .
d_gene: TRBD2
v_gene: TRBV18
j_gene: TRBJ2-2
CDR3nt: TGTGCCAGCTCACCTCCCGGACTAGCGGGAGGCAACACCGGGGAGCTGTTTTTT
CDR3aa: CASSPPGLAGGNTGELFF

abundance: .
d_gene: .
v_gene: TRBV28
j_gene: TRBJ1-2
CDR3nt: TGTGCCAGCAGTTTACAGGGTCGGGGCTACACCTTC
CDR3aa: CASSLQGRGYTF

abundance: .
d_gene: .
v_gene: TRBV20-1
j_gene: TRBJ2-7
CDR3nt: TGCAGTGTCCAGGGCACCTACGAGCAGTACTTC
CDR3aa: CSVQGTYEQYF

abundance: .
d_gene: .
v_gene: TRBV6-1
j_gene: TRBJ2-2
CDR3nt: TGTGCCAGCATAAGGGGGAGAGGCAACACCGGGGAGCTGTTTTTT
CDR3aa: CASIRGRGNTGELFF

abundance: .
d_gene: .
v_gene: TRBV18
j_gene: TRBJ2-7
CDR3nt: TGTGCCAGCTCACCCCTTCAGAGATACGAGCAGTACTTC
CDR3aa: CASSPLQRYEQYF

abundance: .
d_gene: TRBD1
v_gene: TRBV5-1
j_gene: TRBJ2-7
CDR3nt: TGCGCCAGCAGCTTGGCCGGGACAGGAGACCTGTCTTTC
CDR3aa: CASSLAGTGDLSF

abundance: .
d_gene: .
v_gene: TRBV4-2
j_gene: TRBJ2-5
CDR3nt: TGTGCCAGCAGCCAAGGTAGCGGAAGCATTTCGAATAAAGAGACCCAGTACTTC
CDR3aa: CASSQGSGSISNKETQYF

abundance: many
d_gene: TRBD1
v_gene: TRBV6-1
j_gene: TRBJ2-3
CDR3nt: TGTGCCAGCAGCACAGGGGGCCGCACAGATACGCAGTATTTT
CDR3aa: CASSTGGRTDTQYF

abundance: few
d_gene: TRBD2
v_gene: TRBV7-3
j_gene: TRBJ2-3
CDR3nt: TGTGCCAGCAGCTTCGGACTAGCGGGAGGGCCGAGCACAGATACGCAGTATTTT
CDR3aa: CASSFGLAGGPSTDTQYF

abundance: .
d_gene: .
v_gene: TRBV28
j_gene: TRBJ1-1
CDR3nt: TGTGCCAGCAGTGTACCCCGGGGCATCACTGAAGCTTTCTTT
CDR3aa: CASSVPRGITEAFF

abundance: .
d_gene: .
v_gene: TRBV7-2
j_gene: TRBJ1-5
CDR3nt: TGTGCCAGCAGCTTAGACAACATTAGCAATCAGCCCCAGCATTTT
CDR3aa: CASSLDNISNQPQHF

abundance: .
d_gene: TRBD2
v_gene: TRBV30
j_gene: TRBJ2-2
CDR3nt: TGTGCATCGGACCTAGCGGGAGGGCCCCCCGGGGAGCTGTTTTTT
CDR3aa: CASDLAGGPPGELFF

abundance: .
d_gene: .
v_gene: TRBV5-1
j_gene: TRBJ2-1
CDR3nt: TGCGCCAGCAGCTTTGGAGGGAATGAGCAGTTCTTC
CDR3aa: CASSFGGNEQFF

abundance: .
d_gene: TRBD2
v_gene: TRBV10-3
j_gene: TRBJ2-7
CDR3nt: TGTGCCATCAGTAGCGGGAGGACGTACGAGCAGTACTTC
CDR3aa: CAISSGRTYEQYF

abundance: .
d_gene: .
v_gene: TRBV6-5
j_gene: TRBJ1-1
CDR3nt: TGTGCCAGCAGTCGAGGTATGACTGAAGCTTTCTTT
CDR3aa: CASSRGMTEAFF

abundance: .
d_gene: TRBD2
v_gene: TRBV7-8
j_gene: TRBJ2-1
CDR3nt: TGTGCCAGCAGCTTAGAGGTGGGAGGGAATGAGCAGTTCTTC
CDR3aa: CASSLEVGGNEQFF

abundance: many
d_gene: TRBD2
v_gene: TRBV7-3
j_gene: TRBJ2-7
CDR3nt: TGTGCCAGCAGTGGGACTAGCGGAGATTACGAGCAGTACTTC
CDR3aa: CASSGTSGDYEQYF

abundance: .
d_gene: .
v_gene: TRBV28
j_gene: TRBJ2-1
CDR3nt: TGTGCCAGCAGTTTAGGCCAGGACTTAGGCAATCAGTTCTTC
CDR3aa: CASSLGQDLGNQFF

abundance: .
d_gene: .
v_gene: TRBV11-3
j_gene: TRBJ2-7
CDR3nt: TGTGCCAGCAGCTGCCGGGACAAAGCCTACGAGCAGTACTTC
CDR3aa: CASSCRDKAYEQYF

abundance: .
d_gene: TRBD2
v_gene: TRBV29-1
j_gene: TRBJ2-3
CDR3nt: TGCAGCGTTGTGGTAGCGGGAGGGGATACGCAGTATTTT
CDR3aa: CSVVVAGGDTQYF

abundance: .
d_gene: TRBD1
v_gene: TRBV7-9
j_gene: TRBJ1-1
CDR3nt: TGTGCCAGCAGCTCCAAACCAGGGGGGATGACTGAAGCTTTCTTT
CDR3aa: CASSSKPGGMTEAFF

abundance: once
d_gene: .
v_gene: TRBV7-8
j_gene: TRBJ2-7
CDR3nt: TGTGCCAGCACTCTAGCGCGCAACGGAGAGCAGTACTTC
CDR3aa: CASTLARNGEQYF

abundance: .
d_gene: .
v_gene: TRBV30
j_gene: TRBJ2-7
CDR3nt: TGTGCCTGGGGGGACTTGTACGAGCAGTACTTC
CDR3aa: CAWGDLYEQYF